Below, one TCR beta chain is given with its context. Trimming at V came to 0 bases and at J to 4 bases, leaving 5 bases not matched to a gene. The CDR3 covers 17 residues. The germline gives CDR1 LGHNA, CDR2 YSLEER. This sample is drawn from a study of CD8 T cells in Susac syndrome. It was treatment-naive patients with stable or active relapsing-remitting disease who made up the multiple sclerosis controls. Negative isolation yielded CD8+ and CD4+ T cells; FACS enriched TEMRA cells. Reverse transcription of roughly 0.45 to 1 ug RNA was carried out with random hexamers. The TCR beta CDR3 was amplified by immunoSEQ multiplex PCR across 54 Vbeta, 13 Jbeta. MiXCR, applied by TCRdb to the immunoSEQ multiplex PCR reads, yields one record per CDR3 protein. Here the sample spans approximately 200,000 distinct CDR3 sequences, around 95% being singletons.

Sequenced: CD4+ T cells from PBMCs. The chain recombines TRBV4-3 with TRBJ2-6; 8 bases line up with TRBD2. This clonotype was obtained from a human donor with multiple sclerosis. The CDR3 nucleotides read TGCGCCAGCAGCCAAGATCCGGGGGGGACAGGGGCCAACGTCCTGACTTTC. It specifies CASSQDPGGTGANVLTF.